The clone carrying this TCR beta chain was observed at least ten times. V was cut by 2 bases and J by 8 bases, with 15 bases left in between. The germline V gene has CDR1 DFQATT and CDR2 SNEGSKA (reference sequence). This CDR3 has 13 residues. This specimen belongs to a study of low-dose radiotherapy and immunotherapy resistance in tumors. Study details: Members of Cohort 2 were treated with 1 Gy per fraction every two weeks; their total was 13 Gy over 26 weeks. Intravenous nivolumab 240 mg every two weeks plus ipilimumab 1 mg/kg every six weeks was given to patients.

Alpha and beta chains were covered, as first-strand cDNA relied on TRAV- and TRBV-specific primers. Amplification, which lasted approximately 19 PCR cycles, used a constant-region primer and V-primer adapter to amplify TCRs. TCRdb passed the reads through MiXCR, listing each CDR3 protein once. Altogether some 38,000 distinct CDR3 sequences are present, less than 25% being singletons, with the ten largest covering 8% to 10%. Sample time point: after trial treatment. As for treatment: LDRT plus nivolumab, ipilimumab, low-dose cyclophosphamide and aspirin (RACIN trial). The sequence was obtained from a female donor with ovarian cancer. The input for sequencing was PBMCs, taken after low-dose radiotherapy plus immunotherapy. This chain links TRBV20-1 with TRBJ2-5, with D perhaps given as TRBD1 or TRBD2 (5 bases each). The CDR3 reads CSARSPGPPTQYF. CDR3 nucleotides: TGCAGTGCTAGATCCCCGGGACCCCCAACCCAGTACTTC.